This T cell receptor (beta chain) was recorded in a study of shared clonotypes between healthy human individuals. Study-wide context: The donor group consisted of two women and three men, aged 18 to 49. Regarding the study as a whole: Memory subsets generally showed lower estimated richness than naive subsets.

The table came from immunoSEQ multiplex PCR; TCRdb's copy has only in-frame clones and leaves some out. This sample carries more than 2,000,000 clones, around 90% of them seen once, and the ten largest clones take more than 0.12%. Trimming shortened V by 9 bases and J by 3 bases, and 13 bases separated the two germline ends. The CDR3 consists of 13 residues. Per the germline V gene, CDR1 is WSHSY and CDR2 is SAAADI. A remark on this clone: Its specificity is unknown.

The sequence came from a man aged 18 to 29 in good health. Sequencing was done on a sample of naive CD4+ T cells sorted from blood. Sample subset: CD45RA+ positively selected. The genes are TRBV10-2 and TRBJ2-3, with D possibly matching TRBD1 (6 bases). The DNA of the CDR3 is TGCGCCAGTCGGGACACCCCAACAGATACGCAGTATTTT. Protein sequence: CASRDTPTDTQYF.